This TCR beta chain was recovered during a study of breast tumors, draining lymph nodes, adjacent tissues. Study results and caveats: The data were judged consistent with most tumor T cells coming from lymph node and expanding in tumor. Tumor TCR diversity was below lymph nodes but above nontumor tissue.

Comment on this clonotype: What it recognizes is unknown.

This CDR3 comprises 14 residues. With V trimmed by 2 bases and J by 6 bases, 7 bases remained unmatched. Germline values: CDR1 KGHSH, CDR2 LQKENI. Samples came from axillary lymph nodes draining the breast cancer. TCRdb fed the multiplex PCR reads into MiXCR, producing one record per CDR3 protein. The table lists 150,000 to 250,000 distinct CDR3 sequences, 25% to 40% of them singletons. The TCR originated in a female donor with breast cancer. Some clones in this sample may be carry-over from other donors' samples. The source material was axillary lymph node tissue. The V and J genes are TRBV18 and TRBJ2-7, with 7 bases fitting TRBD1. In DNA, the CDR3 is TGTGCCAGCTCACCAGGGACAGATACCTTCGAGCAGTACTTC. Protein sequence: CASSPGTDTFEQYF.